A single sample is the source of the 26 T cell receptor beta chains below, sequenced in a study of blood T cells in healthy people across ages. Together with a sample-barcoded 5' primer, a J-beta primer mix was included in a second PCR lasting roughly 7 to 11 cycles. TCRdb processed the 5' RACE reads anew with MiXCR; each CDR3 protein has one entry. The table lists hundreds of thousands of distinct CDR3 sequences, about 40% of them singletons. Sequencing used blood. The receptors originated from a woman aged 60-70 years in good health.

The chain employs TRBV28 and TRBJ2-5, with D uncertain. The CDR3 contains 13 residues. Trimming cost V 3 bases and J 5 bases, with 10 bases left between them. Germline V gene lookup returns CDR1 MDHEN and CDR2 SYDVKM. In DNA, the CDR3 is TGTGCCAGCAGTTTCCCGGGTTACGAGACCCAGTACTTC. Its protein product is CASSFPGYETQYF. The full variable domain, with the rest looked up from reference TRBV28 and TRBJ2-5, is DVKVTQSSRYLVKRTGEKVFLECVQDMDHENMFWYRQDPGLGLRLIYFSYDVKMKEKGDIPEGYSVSREKKERFSLILESASTNQTSMYLCASSFPGYETQYFGPGTRLLVL.

Remarks on this clonotype: This may stem from a read error, because a much larger clone lies one nucleotide away. This chain uses TRBV4-2 with TRBJ2-1; 7 bases are shared with TRBD2. The V segment lost 6 bases and the J segment 13 bases; nucleotides outside the gene matches: 12. Germline-derived CDR1 and CDR2 are LGHNA and YNFKEQ. The CDR3 consists of 13 residues. CDR3 loop: CASSWDRGETQFF. The CDR3 DNA is TGTGCCAGCAGTTGGGACCGGGGGGAGACCCAGTTCTTC.

The chain joins TRBV7-3 to TRBJ1-5; no clear D gene. This CDR3 spans 18 amino acids. V was cut by 2 bases and J by 2 bases, with 19 bases left in between. Looked up from germline, CDR1 is SGHTA and CDR2 is FQGTGA. CDR3 nucleotides: TGTGCCAGCAGCTTACTTCAGATCGGGAACCCGGGCAATCAGCCCCAGCATTTT. Protein: CASSLLQIGNPGNQPQHF.

This chain uses TRBV18 with TRBJ2-7; 7 nucleotides match TRBD1. This CDR3 is 15 amino acids long. The J segment lost 3 bases and the V segment lost 4 bases, leaving 9 bases of the junction unmatched. Germline V gene sequence: CDR1 KGHSH, CDR2 LQKENI. The CDR3: CASSHGTAKNYEQYF. CDR3 DNA: TGTGCCAGCTCACACGGGACAGCGAAGAACTACGAGCAGTACTTC.

As concerns this clonotype: A clone one base away is much larger, so this may be a read error. The chain couples TRBV12-3 or TRBV12-4 to TRBJ2-7, with a possible D match to TRBD1 (5 bases). V lost 8 bases to trimming and J lost 2 bases, with 7 bases between them. The CDR3 covers 11 residues. Written as DNA, the CDR3 is TGTGCCAGCGCCAGGGCCTACGAGCAGTACTTC. It translates to CASARAYEQYF.

The gene calls are TRBV12-3 or TRBV12-4 and TRBJ1-6, with D possibly being TRBD1 (6 bases). V shed 5 bases and J shed 9 bases, with 26 bases lying between them. This CDR3 has 18 residues. This chain's CDR3 is CASSPGWQGTIGGSPLHF. Written as DNA, the CDR3 is TGTGCCAGCAGTCCAGGATGGCAGGGGACAATCGGAGGTTCACCCCTCCACTTT.

This chain connects TRBV21-1 to TRBJ2-5; the table's D gene call, TRBD1, was not cross checked with the DNA. Matching the DNA end better, TRBJ2-1 makes the J call doubtful. TRBV21-1 is termed a pseudogene. The CDR3 runs 15 residues. The CDR3 is CASSKGQGPQETQFF. The CDR3, as DNA: TGTGCCAGCAGCAAGGGACAGGGGCCCCAAGAGACCCAGTTCTTC.

In DNA, the CDR3 is TGCAGTGCTAGGCGAGACAGGCATAATGAAAAACTGTTTTTT. Encoded protein: CSARRDRHNEKLFF. The chain carries TRBV20-1 and TRBJ1-4, with D possibly TRBD1 on 6 matching bases. The CDR3 runs 14 residues. In germline, CDR1 is DFQATT, CDR2 SNEGSKA (reference sequence). Trimming removed 3 bases from V and 4 bases from J, with 12 bases in between.

The CDR3 DNA follows: TGTGCTAGTGGCAACCCTGGGGGGAATGAGCAGTTCTTC. Translated: CASGNPGGNEQFF. The chain carries TRBV12-5 and TRBJ2-1, with D maybe TRBD2 (6 bases). Germline V gives CDR1 LGHNT, CDR2 FRNRAP. Trimming took 6 bases from V and 7 from J, leaving 13 bases between them. The CDR3 has 13 residues.

The table lists this clonotype with a few counts. The chain employs TRBV6-4 and TRBJ2-3, with 14 bases identical to TRBD2. CDR1 is MRHNA, CDR2 SNTAGT, per germline. Trimming took 0 bases from V and 4 from J; bases not matched to a gene: 0. This CDR3 is 16 amino acids long. The CDR3 region has the DNA TGTGCCAGCAGTGACTCGACTAGCGGGGGGGCAGATACGCAGTATTTT. Amino acid sequence: CASSDSTSGGADTQYF.

This clonotype was picked up a small number of times. This chain links TRBV4-2 with TRBJ2-1; tentative D call: TRBD1 (7 bases). V was pared by 2 bases and J by 5 bases, with 25 bases between. The CDR3 totals 19 residues. Per germline, CDR1 LGHNA and CDR2 YNFKEQ. CDR3 DNA: TGTGCCAGCAGCCAACTCGGAGGGGGCGCTCCCATTGCGAACAATGAGCAGTTCTTC. Its protein is CASSQLGGGAPIANNEQFF.

This sequence joins TRBV18 and TRBJ2-1; 10 nucleotides agree with TRBD2. Unmatched junction bases numbered 8, after V lost 2 bases and J lost 10 bases. From germline, CDR1 is KGHSH and CDR2 LQKENI. This CDR3 has 15 amino acids. CDR3 in DNA: TGTGCCAGCTCACCAACGGCTAGCGGGGGTGGCGAGCAGTTCTTC. Its protein product is CASSPTASGGGEQFF.

This rearrangement joins TRBV20-1 to TRBJ2-1; the D is unclear. The J call could be wrong; TRBJ2-7 is a better fit for the DNA end. The CDR3 covers 15 residues. Germline lookup yields CDR1 DFQATT and CDR2 SNEGSKA (reference sequence). CDR3 nucleotide sequence: TGCAGTGCTAGAGATATAGGAGTTACTTACAATGAGCAGTACTTC. Protein sequence: CSARDIGVTYNEQYF.

As DNA, the CDR3 is TGTGCCAGCCGAGGGGGCAGCAAAGAGACCCAGTTCTTC. It is translated as CASRGGSKETQFF. The chain recombines TRBV9 with TRBJ2-1; 7 nucleotides agree with TRBD1. The CDR3 length is 13 residues. The germline V gene encodes CDR1 SGDLS and CDR2 YYNGEE. V lost 7 bases, J lost 13 bases, and 14 bases stayed unmatched.

As DNA, the CDR3 is TGCAGCGCTCAACACAGGGTTGGAGCTGAAGCTTTCTTT. Translating gives CSAQHRVGAEAFF. V usage is TRBV29-1 and J usage is TRBJ1-1; D may be TRBD1 (6 bases). CDR3 length equals 13 residues. The germline gives CDR1 SQVTM, CDR2 ANQGSEA. Trimming took off 7 bases at V and 6 bases at J, with 18 bases between the two ends.

The chain employs TRBV5-1 and TRBJ2-3; a possible D gene is TRBD1 (6 bases). V was pared by 4 bases and J by 5 bases, with 14 bases between. The CDR3 has 14 amino acids. CDR1 is SGHRS and CDR2 is YFSETQ in the germline V gene. The CDR3 nucleotides are TGCGCCAGCAGCGGGGGCAGGGAATTAGATACGCAGTATTTT. Translated: CASSGGRELDTQYF. Drawing the rest from reference TRBV5-1 and TRBJ2-3, the complete variable domain is KAGVTQTPRYLIKTRGQQVTLSCSPISGHRSVSWYQQTPGQGLQFLFEYFSETQRNKGNFPGRFSGRQFSNSRSEMNVSTLELGDSALYLCASSGGRELDTQYFGPGTRLTVL.

The chain recombines TRBV14 with TRBJ2-1; D unclear. Per the germline V gene, CDR1 is SGHDN and CDR2 is FVKESK. Trimming cost V 3 bases and J 8 bases, with 14 bases left between them. The CDR3 spans 14 residues. The CDR3 loop is CASSHSTVGDEQFF. The CDR3, as DNA: TGTGCCAGCAGCCATTCCACAGTGGGCGATGAGCAGTTCTTC.

This clonotype was counted between two and nine times. The J gene is TRBJ2-2, the V gene TRBV3-1; 7 bases align to TRBD2. Germline-derived CDR1 and CDR2 are LGHDT and YNNKEL (reference sequence). This CDR3 comprises 16 residues. The junction had 1 base not matched to a gene; V was cut back by 0 bases and J by 0 bases. The CDR3 DNA reads TGTGCCAGCAGCCAAGAGCGGGAGACGAACACCGGGGAGCTGTTTTTT. Translated: CASSQERETNTGELFF. The full variable domain, in which reference TRBV3-1 and TRBJ2-2 provide the parts outside the CDR3, is DTAVSQTPKYLVTQMGNDKSIKCEQNLGHDTMYWYKQDSKKFLKIMFSYNNKELIINETVPNRFSPKSPDKAHLNLHINSLELGDSAVYFCASSQERETNTGELFFGEGSRLTVL.

In regard to this clonotype: A much bigger clone sits one base away, suggesting this may be a read error. The chain has TRBV6-2 or TRBV6-3 and TRBJ1-1; perhaps TRBD1 as D (6 bases). Germline loops: CDR1 MNHEY, CDR2 SVGEGT. V was cut by 8 bases and J by 6 bases, with 22 bases left in between. The length of the CDR3 is 15 residues. The CDR3 spells CASGPFGGGAAEAFF. As DNA, the CDR3 is TGTGCCAGCGGCCCTTTCGGTGGGGGGGCGGCTGAAGCTTTCTTT.

This clonotype appeared a few times. The chain recombines TRBV2 with TRBJ2-1; the match to TRBD2 covers 9 bases. Germline-derived CDR1 and CDR2 are SNHLY and FYNNEI. J lost 5 bases, V lost 10 bases, and 6 bases had no gene match. This CDR3 contains 13 residues. CDR3 sequence: CATPRGRDNEQFF. CDR3 DNA: TGTGCCACGCCTCGCGGGAGGGACAATGAGCAGTTCTTC.

V usage is TRBV20-1 and J usage is TRBJ2-3, with D unclear. V lost 1 base, J lost 5 bases, and 10 bases lay in between. The CDR3 totals 13 residues. CDR1 and CDR2 (germline): DFQATT, SNEGSKA (reference sequence). The CDR3 DNA sequence: TGCAGTGCTAGAGTCCCCCCTCAAGATACGCAGTATTTT. Translation gives CSARVPPQDTQYF.

The chain is built from TRBV2 and TRBJ2-7; D could derive from TRBD1 or TRBD2 (5 bases each). CDR1 and CDR2 from the germline V gene are SNHLY and FYNNEI. The CDR3 is 15 amino acids. Trimming shortened V by 2 bases and J by 7 bases, and 18 bases separated the two germline ends. DNA of the CDR3: TGTGCCAGCAGTGAAATGTGGGGGAACGGCAATGAGCAGTACTTC. Translating it yields CASSEMWGNGNEQYF. The complete variable domain, with remaining parts taken from reference TRBV2 and TRBJ2-7, reads EPEVTQTPSHQVTQMGQEVILRCVPISNHLYFYWYRQILGQKVEFLVSFYNNEISEKSEIFDDQFSVERPDGSNFTLKIRSTKLEDSAMYFCASSEMWGNGNEQYFGPGTRLTVT.

The rearrangement joins TRBV7-3 to TRBJ2-5, with 7 bases matching TRBD2. The CDR3 runs to 15 residues. V was clipped by 5 bases and J by 4 bases; unmatched bases: 10. Per germline, CDR1 SGHTA and CDR2 FQGTGA. The CDR3 bases are TGTGCCAGCAGCCCCGGGGGGAGCGGAAGAGAGACCCAGTACTTC. This encodes CASSPGGSGRETQYF.

A few counts support this clonotype. This chain links TRBV20-1 with TRBJ1-2; TRBD1 is a possible D gene (5 bases). V lost 6 bases and J lost 6, with 17 bases in between. Germline assignment: CDR1 DFQATT and CDR2 SNEGSKA (reference sequence). The CDR3 totals 13 residues. The CDR3 protein is CSAAVGTRDGYTF. The CDR3, as DNA: TGCAGTGCCGCCGTCGGGACTAGAGATGGCTACACCTTC.

CDR3 sequence (DNA): TGTGCCAGCAGTTTGGACAGTATTACAGATACGCAGTATTTT. As protein: CASSLDSITDTQYF. The rearrangement uses TRBV11-3 and TRBJ2-3; TRBD1 might be the D (6 bases). With 6 bases removed from V and 3 bases from J, the gap between germline ends came to 13 bases. This CDR3 spans 14 amino acids. CDR1 is SGHNT, CDR2 YENEEA, per germline.

This clonotype has a handful of counts. CDR3 DNA: TGTGCCAGCAGCCCGGGACAGCTACCCACTGAAGCTTTCTTT. Translated, it gives CASSPGQLPTEAFF. V and J are TRBV9 and TRBJ1-1; 7 positions agree with TRBD1. V was clipped by 4 bases and J by 4 bases; unmatched bases: 7. The CDR3 covers 14 residues. Germline V gives CDR1 SGDLS, CDR2 YYNGEE.